This TCR beta chain is from a study of Ad26.COV2.S vaccination and SARS-CoV-2 variants. Study as a whole: The COV1001 Ad26.COV2.S trial arm included the donor. Recipients of Ad26.COV2.S got it intramuscularly, once or twice 56 days apart. Whole-study results and caveats: Spike-specific TCR breadth was greater after Ad26.COV2.S than placebo.

Treatment defined: about 20 received Ad26.COV2.S at low or high dose, single or two shots; several received placebo; per-sample allocation not given. Samples came from day 63 after the first vaccine or placebo injection. Spike of the Wuhan-strain SARS-CoV-2 was expressed by an Ad26 vector, which formed the vaccine. Details on this clone: Antigen: not known.

Looked up from germline, CDR1 is LNHDA and CDR2 is SQIVND (reference sequence). The CDR3 sequence is 13 residues long. With 4 bases removed from V and 0 bases from J, the gap between germline ends came to 4 bases. Sequenced by immunoSEQ multiplex PCR; TCRdb stores in-frame clones only, minus some. The sample contains hundreds of thousands of clones, approximately 90% of which appear only once. V usage is TRBV19 and J usage is TRBJ1-5; D gene uncertain. The sample here was peripheral blood, taken in a trial of Ad26.COV2.S vaccine versus placebo. The source of this sequence is a person aged 18 to 65 who received the Ad26.COV2.S COVID-19 vaccine or a placebo. DNA of the CDR3: TGTGCCAGTAGTACCAATAGCAATCAGCCCCAGCATTTT. It codes for CASSTNSNQPQHF.